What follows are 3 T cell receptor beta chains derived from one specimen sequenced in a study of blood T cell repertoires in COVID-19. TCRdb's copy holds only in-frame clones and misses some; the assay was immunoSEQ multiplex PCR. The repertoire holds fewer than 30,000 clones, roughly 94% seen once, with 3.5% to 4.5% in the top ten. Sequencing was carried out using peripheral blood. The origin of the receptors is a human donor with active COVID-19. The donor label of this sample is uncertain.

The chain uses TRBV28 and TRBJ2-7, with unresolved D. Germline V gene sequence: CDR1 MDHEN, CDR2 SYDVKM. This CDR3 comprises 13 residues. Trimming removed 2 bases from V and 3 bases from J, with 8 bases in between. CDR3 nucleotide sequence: TGTGCCAGCAGTTTAACAGTTCTCTACGAGCAGTACTTC. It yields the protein CASSLTVLYEQYF.

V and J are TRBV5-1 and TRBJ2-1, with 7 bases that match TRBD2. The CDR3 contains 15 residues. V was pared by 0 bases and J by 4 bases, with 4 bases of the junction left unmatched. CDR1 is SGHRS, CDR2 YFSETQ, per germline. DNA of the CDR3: TGCGCCAGCAGCTTGGCGCTAGCGGAGTACAATGAGCAGTTCTTC. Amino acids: CASSLALAEYNEQFF.

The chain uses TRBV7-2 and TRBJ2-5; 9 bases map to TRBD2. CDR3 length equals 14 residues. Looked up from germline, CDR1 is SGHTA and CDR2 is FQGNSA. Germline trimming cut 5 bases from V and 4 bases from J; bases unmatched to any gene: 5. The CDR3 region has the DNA TGTGCCAGCAGCAGGGCGGGGGGGCGAGAGACCCAGTACTTC. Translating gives CASSRAGGRETQYF.